The source of this T cell receptor beta chain is a study of Tregs in tolerant kidney transplant recipients. Germline V lookup: CDR1 LNHDA, CDR2 SQIVND (reference sequence). V shed 5 bases, J shed 4 bases, and the junction held 3 bases outside the gene matches. This CDR3 has 13 residues. Thawed PBMCs were FACS-sorted into unstimulated CD4+CD25+CD127- regulatory T cells, CD4+CD25- non-regulatory cells, CD4 and CD8 cells. Sequencing used immunoSEQ multiplex PCR; TCRdb keeps in-frame clones, though not all of them. The sample yields 200,000 to 300,000 clones, about 80% seen once. Study observations and caveats: Expanding Tregs on activated donor B cells appeared to best identify donor-specific TCRbeta clones. Few patients were studied, so findings need validation in larger groups.

Remarks on this clone: Its cognate antigen is unknown.

The specimen sequenced was CD4+ T cells from blood. The V gene is TRBV19, the J gene TRBJ2-7, with 9 bases fitting TRBD1. This clonotype originated in a human donor in good health. The CDR3 loop is CASSRDRVYEQYF. The CDR3 coding sequence is TGTGCCAGTAGTCGGGACAGGGTGTACGAGCAGTACTTC.